A single sample gave rise to the 17 T cell receptor beta chains below, sequenced in a study of T cell responses to AZD1222 COVID-19 vaccine. Sequencing was performed with immunoSEQ multiplex PCR; in TCRdb, only in-frame clones are kept and a portion is missing. The sample holds 130,000 to 150,000 clones, over 80% seen once. The sample here was peripheral blood, taken on day 0 of MenACWY control vaccination. Receptor source: an adult in good health.

The V gene is TRBV27, the J gene TRBJ1-6; D is perhaps TRBD1 (5 bases). V was cut by 5 bases and J by 4 bases, with 12 bases left in between. Germline assignment: CDR1 MNHEY and CDR2 SMNVEV (reference sequence). This CDR3 is built from 15 residues. The DNA for the CDR3 is TGTGCCAGCAGTGCCCAGGGTAATTATAATTCACCCCTCCACTTT. This codes for CASSAQGNYNSPLHF.

The chain employs TRBV9 and TRBJ2-1, with 7 bases lining up with TRBD1. The CDR3 length is 13 residues. V lost 6 bases, J lost 3 bases, and 3 bases stayed unmatched. CDR1 and CDR2 from the germline V gene are SGDLS and YYNGEE. The CDR3 nucleotides are TGTGCCAGCAATCGGGACAGCTACAATGAGCAGTTCTTC. It translates to CASNRDSYNEQFF.

This chain joins TRBV12-5 and TRBJ2-7; D is unclear. V was trimmed by 5 bases and J by 6 bases, leaving 11 bases between them. CDR1 is LGHNT and CDR2 is FRNRAP in the germline V gene. The CDR3 has 12 residues. The CDR3 bases are TGTGCTAGTGGTAAGGGCCGAGGCGAGCAGTACTTC. Its translation: CASGKGRGEQYF.

V is TRBV6-1 and J is TRBJ1-1; possible D gene TRBD1, 5 bases. CDR3 length: 13 amino acids. Trimming took off 2 bases at V and 6 bases at J, with 10 bases between the two ends. In germline, CDR1 is MNHNS, CDR2 SASEGT. In nucleotides, the CDR3 is TGTGCCAGCAGTGAACTCCCGGGGGCTGAAGCTTTCTTT. This encodes CASSELPGAEAFF.

Points on this clone: The identical CDR3 is also encoded by other nucleotide sequences in the sample. The J gene is TRBJ1-1, the V gene TRBV6-5, with TRBD1 identical over 7 bases. With 0 bases clipped from V and 5 bases from J, the junction kept 6 bases outside the gene matches. Germline CDR1 MNHEY, CDR2 SVGAGI. This CDR3 contains 15 residues. The CDR3 region has the DNA TGTGCCAGCAGTTACTCGAGGACAGGTGGGACTGAAGCTTTCTTT. Protein sequence: CASSYSRTGGTEAFF.

CDR3 residues: CASSLQGLAGGQETQYF. In DNA form, the CDR3 reads TGTGCCAGCAGCTTACAAGGACTAGCGGGCGGTCAAGAGACCCAGTACTTC. This chain uses TRBV7-7 with TRBJ2-5, with 11 bases fitting TRBD2. The ends lost 2 bases at V and 2 bases at J; junction bases unmatched: 7. Germline V gene data show CDR1 as SSHAT and CDR2 as FNYEAQ (reference sequence). CDR3 length equals 17 residues. The full variable domain, with the rest looked up from reference TRBV7-7 and TRBJ2-5, is GAGVSQSPRYKVTKRGQDVTLRCDPISSHATLYWYQQALGQGPEFLTYFNYEAQPDKSGLPSDRFSAERPEGSISTLTIQRTEQRDSAMYRCASSLQGLAGGQETQYFGPGTRLLVL.

The rearrangement links TRBV7-2 to TRBJ2-7, with D perhaps being TRBD1 or TRBD2 (7 bases each). The V end lost 7 bases, the J end lost 0 bases, and 16 bases lay between the germline ends. There are 15 residues in the CDR3. From germline, CDR1 is SGHTA and CDR2 FQGNSA. For the CDR3, the DNA is TGTGCCAGCAACCAGGGGGGGCGGAGCTCCTACGAGCAGTACTTC. Amino acids: CASNQGGRSSYEQYF. The full variable domain, with the rest looked up from reference TRBV7-2 and TRBJ2-7, is GAGVSQSPSNKVTEKGKDVELRCDPISGHTALYWYRQSLGQGLEFLIYFQGNSAPDKSGLPSDRFSAERTGGSVSTLTIQRTQQEDSAVYLCASNQGGRSSYEQYFGPGTRLTVT.

The J gene is TRBJ2-7, the V gene TRBV7-9, with 8 positions matching TRBD1. V shed 2 bases, J shed 3 bases, and the junction held 6 bases outside the gene matches. The CDR3 runs to 15 residues. The germline V gene encodes CDR1 SEHNR and CDR2 FQNEAQ (reference sequence). The DNA for the CDR3 is TGTGCCAGCAGCTTATATGGGACAGGAGGCTACGAGCAGTACTTC. Protein: CASSLYGTGGYEQYF.

The rearrangement links TRBV5-1 to TRBJ1-2; D possibly corresponds to TRBD1 (5 bases). V gave up 4 bases and J gave up 4 bases, with 11 bases separating them. Germline-derived CDR1 and CDR2 are SGHRS and YFSETQ. This CDR3 is built from 13 residues. The CDR3 reads CASSPGQGYGYTF. The CDR3, as DNA: TGCGCCAGCAGCCCAGGACAAGGCTATGGCTACACCTTC.

The chain employs TRBV3-1 (or the pseudogene TRBV3-2) and TRBJ1-2, with a possible D match to TRBD1 (6 bases). V was clipped by 4 bases and J by 0 bases, with 12 bases between them. Germline-derived CDR1 and CDR2 are LGHDT and YNNKEL (reference sequence). The CDR3 has 15 residues. DNA of the CDR3: TGTGCCAGCAGCCCGACAGGACGGACTAACTATGGCTACACCTTC. Translation gives CASSPTGRTNYGYTF.

V usage is TRBV9 and J usage is TRBJ2-3; 8 bases are a match to TRBD1. Germline V gives CDR1 SGDLS, CDR2 YYNGEE. V was pared by 3 bases and J by 0 bases, with 9 bases of the junction left unmatched. The CDR3 spans 17 residues. The CDR3 here is CASSEGTGASSTDTQYF. The CDR3 coding sequence is TGTGCCAGCAGCGAGGGGACAGGCGCCTCTAGCACAGATACGCAGTATTTT. Complete variable domain (other parts from reference TRBV9 and TRBJ2-3): DSGVTQTPKHLITATGQRVTLRCSPRSGDLSVYWYQQSLDQGLQFLIQYYNGEERAKGNILERFSAQQFPDLHSELNLSSLELGDSALYFCASSEGTGASSTDTQYFGPGTRLTVL.

This clone has a handful of counts. The V and J genes are TRBV7-2 and TRBJ2-4; D possibly corresponds to TRBD2 (7 bases). Germline CDR1 SGHTA, CDR2 FQGNSA. CDR3 length: 17 amino acids. V was clipped by 5 bases and J by 0 bases, with 17 bases between them. The CDR3 sequence: CASSHSGGPIAKNIQYF. CDR3 nucleotide sequence: TGTGCCAGCAGCCATTCCGGGGGGCCTATAGCCAAAAACATTCAGTACTTC.

This chain joins TRBV5-1 and TRBJ1-4, with 11 bases that match TRBD1. CDR3 length: 15 residues. CDR1 is SGHRS and CDR2 is YFSETQ in the germline V gene. The V segment lost 4 bases and the J segment 7 bases; nucleotides outside the gene matches: 6. The CDR3 loop is CASSPGQGASEKLFF. As DNA, the CDR3 is TGCGCCAGCAGCCCCGGACAGGGGGCGAGTGAAAAACTGTTTTTT.

The chain is built from TRBV28 and TRBJ2-7, with TRBD1 matching 10 bases. The CDR3 length is 14 residues. V was pared by 6 bases and J by 7 bases, with 9 bases of the junction left unmatched. Germline values: CDR1 MDHEN, CDR2 SYDVKM. In DNA, the CDR3 is TGTGCCAGCAGGCCCGGGACAGGGGTAGAAGAGCAGTACTTC. It codes for CASRPGTGVEEQYF.

V gene TRBV18 combines with J gene TRBJ2-1; D is possibly TRBD1 (5 bases). V was cut by 3 bases and J by 9 bases, with 18 bases left in between. In germline, CDR1 is KGHSH, CDR2 LQKENI. The CDR3 sequence is 15 residues long. For the CDR3, the DNA is TGTGCCAGCTCACCCCTAACGATAACAGGTGCTGAGCAGTTCTTC. It yields the protein CASSPLTITGAEQFF.

This chain links TRBV3-1 (or the pseudogene TRBV3-2) with TRBJ1-5; the D is unclear. With 1 base removed from V and 2 bases from J, the gap between germline ends came to 6 bases. CDR3 length: 14 residues. CDR1 is LGHDT, CDR2 YNNKEL, per germline (reference sequence). CDR3 sequence: CASSQGSGNQPQHF. The CDR3 region has the DNA TGTGCCAGCAGCCAAGGGTCAGGCAATCAGCCCCAGCATTTT.

The gene calls are TRBV6-5 and TRBJ1-1, with a weak D call TRBD1 (5 bases). Germline CDR1 reads MNHEY; CDR2 reads SVGAGI. The CDR3 sequence is 11 residues long. Trimming shortened V by 8 bases and J by 9 bases, and 13 bases separated the two germline ends. The CDR3 is CASYRGEKAFF. The CDR3 DNA follows: TGTGCCAGCTATAGGGGAGAGAAAGCTTTCTTT.